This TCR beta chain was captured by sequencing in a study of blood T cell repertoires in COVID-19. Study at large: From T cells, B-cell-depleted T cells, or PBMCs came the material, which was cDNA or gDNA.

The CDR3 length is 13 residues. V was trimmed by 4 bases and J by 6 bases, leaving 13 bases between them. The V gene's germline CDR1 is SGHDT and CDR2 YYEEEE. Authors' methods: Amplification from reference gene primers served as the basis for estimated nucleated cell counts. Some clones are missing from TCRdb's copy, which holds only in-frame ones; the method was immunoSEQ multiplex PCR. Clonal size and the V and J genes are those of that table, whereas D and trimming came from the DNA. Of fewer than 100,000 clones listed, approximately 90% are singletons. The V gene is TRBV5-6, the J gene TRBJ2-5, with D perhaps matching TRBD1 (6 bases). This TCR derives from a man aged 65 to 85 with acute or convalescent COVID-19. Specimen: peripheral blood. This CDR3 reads CASSPQGLKTQYF. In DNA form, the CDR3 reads TGTGCCAGCAGCCCCCAGGGGTTGAAGACCCAGTACTTC.